The T cell receptor (beta chain) under discussion was sequenced for a study of blood T cell repertoires in COVID-19. Study background: The United States, Italy and Spain were the sources of the acute and convalescent COVID-19 samples. Nucleic acid was either cDNA or gDNA, and it came from T cells, B-cell-depleted T cells, or PBMCs.

This CDR3 spans 15 amino acids. Germline V gives CDR1 SGHRS, CDR2 YFSETQ. Unmatched junction bases numbered 1, after V lost 1 base and J lost 2 bases. Under the authors' procedure: Reference gene primer amplification yielded estimated nucleated cell counts. Sequencing was performed with immunoSEQ multiplex PCR; in TCRdb, only in-frame clones are kept and a portion is missing. Clone size and V and J calls were adopted from that table, with D and trimming inferred from the DNA. This sample has around 300,000 clones, with approximately 91% found just once. The rearrangement links TRBV5-1 to TRBJ2-7; 12 bases agree with TRBD2. The sequenced sample was peripheral blood. The receptor was isolated from a woman aged 25-40 years with COVID-19, enrolled during active disease. The CDR3 sequence is CASSLRLAGAYEQYF. CDR3 DNA: TGCGCCAGCAGCTTGAGACTAGCGGGAGCCTACGAGCAGTACTTC.